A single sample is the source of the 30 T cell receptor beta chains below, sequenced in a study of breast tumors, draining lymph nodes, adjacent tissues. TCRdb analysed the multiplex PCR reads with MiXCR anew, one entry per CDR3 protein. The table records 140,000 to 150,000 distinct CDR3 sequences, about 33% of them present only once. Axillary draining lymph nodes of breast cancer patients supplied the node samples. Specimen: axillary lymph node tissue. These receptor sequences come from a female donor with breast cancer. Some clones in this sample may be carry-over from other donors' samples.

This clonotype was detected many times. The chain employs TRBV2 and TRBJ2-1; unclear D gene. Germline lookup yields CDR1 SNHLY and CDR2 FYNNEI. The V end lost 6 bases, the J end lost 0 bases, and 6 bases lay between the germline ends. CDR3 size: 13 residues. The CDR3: CASRKSSYNEQFF. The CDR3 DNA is TGTGCCAGCAGGAAGAGCTCCTACAATGAGCAGTTCTTC.

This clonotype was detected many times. Written as DNA, the CDR3 is TGTGCCAGCAGTCTTCAGGGGACCTCCTACGAGCAGTACTTC. Its translation: CASSLQGTSYEQYF. The chain employs TRBV6-1 and TRBJ2-7, with D perhaps TRBD1 (6 bases). CDR1 is MNHNS, CDR2 SASEGT, per germline. V lost 5 bases and J lost 0, with 11 bases in between. The CDR3 length is 14 residues.

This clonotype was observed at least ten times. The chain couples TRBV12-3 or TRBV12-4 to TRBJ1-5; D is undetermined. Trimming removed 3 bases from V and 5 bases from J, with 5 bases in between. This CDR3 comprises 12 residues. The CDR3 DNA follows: TGTGCCAGCAGTTTTGGGGATCAGCCCCAGCATTTT. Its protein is CASSFGDQPQHF.

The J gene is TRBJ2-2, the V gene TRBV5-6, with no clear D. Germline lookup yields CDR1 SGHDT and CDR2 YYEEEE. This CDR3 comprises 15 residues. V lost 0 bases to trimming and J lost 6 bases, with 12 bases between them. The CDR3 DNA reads TGTGCCAGCAGCTTGGGGCCCACACTCGCCGGGGAGCTGTTTTTT. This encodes CASSLGPTLAGELFF.

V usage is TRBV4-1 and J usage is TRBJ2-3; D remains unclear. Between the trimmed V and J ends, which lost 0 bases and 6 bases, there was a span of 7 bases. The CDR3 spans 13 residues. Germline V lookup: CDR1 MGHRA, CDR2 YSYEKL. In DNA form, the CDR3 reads TGCGCCAGCAGCCAAGAAGGGTGGGATACGCAGTATTTT. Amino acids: CASSQEGWDTQYF.

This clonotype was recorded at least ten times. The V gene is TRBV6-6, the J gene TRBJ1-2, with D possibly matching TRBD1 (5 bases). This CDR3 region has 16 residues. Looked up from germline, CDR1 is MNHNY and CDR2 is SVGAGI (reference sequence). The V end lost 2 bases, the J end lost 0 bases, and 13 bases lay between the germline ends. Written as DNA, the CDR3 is TGTGCCAGCAGTTACCTCTCTGCCAGGGCTAACTATGGCTACACCTTC. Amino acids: CASSYLSARANYGYTF.

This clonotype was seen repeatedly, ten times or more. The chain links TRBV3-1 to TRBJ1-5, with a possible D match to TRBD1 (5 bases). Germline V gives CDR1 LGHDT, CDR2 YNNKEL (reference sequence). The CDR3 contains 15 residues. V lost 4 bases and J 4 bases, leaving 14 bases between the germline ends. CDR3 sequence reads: CASSPGGQGNQPQHF. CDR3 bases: TGTGCCAGCAGCCCAGGCGGGCAGGGTAATCAGCCCCAGCATTTT.

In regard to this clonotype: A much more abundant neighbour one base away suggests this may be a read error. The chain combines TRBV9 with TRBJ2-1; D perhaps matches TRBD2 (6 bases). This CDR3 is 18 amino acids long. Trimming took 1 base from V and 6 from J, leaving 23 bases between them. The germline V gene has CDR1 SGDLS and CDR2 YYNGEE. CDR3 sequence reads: CASSVLDRGSSTSNEQFF. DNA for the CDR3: TGTGCCAGCAGCGTACTGGATCGGGGGTCCTCTACTTCCAATGAGCAGTTCTTC.

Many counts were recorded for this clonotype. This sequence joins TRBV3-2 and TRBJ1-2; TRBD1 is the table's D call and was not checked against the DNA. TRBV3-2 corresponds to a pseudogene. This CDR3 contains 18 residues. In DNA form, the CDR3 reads TGTGCCAGCAGCCAAGCTCCTAATGGGGCGACGGTTAGTGATGGCTACACCTTC. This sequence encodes CASSQAPNGATVSDGYTF.

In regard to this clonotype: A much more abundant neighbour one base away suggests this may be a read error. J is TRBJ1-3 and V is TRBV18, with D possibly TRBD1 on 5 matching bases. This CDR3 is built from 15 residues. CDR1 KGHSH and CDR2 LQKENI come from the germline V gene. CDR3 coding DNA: TGTGCCAGCTCACCCAGTAGGGGCTCTGGAAACACCACATATTTT. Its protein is CASSPSRGSGNTTYF.

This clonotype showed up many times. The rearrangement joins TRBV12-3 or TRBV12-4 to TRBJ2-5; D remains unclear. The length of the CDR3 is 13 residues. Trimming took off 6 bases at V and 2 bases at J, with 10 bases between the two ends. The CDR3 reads CASSLSGQETQYF. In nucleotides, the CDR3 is TGTGCCAGCAGCTTGTCTGGTCAAGAGACCCAGTACTTC.

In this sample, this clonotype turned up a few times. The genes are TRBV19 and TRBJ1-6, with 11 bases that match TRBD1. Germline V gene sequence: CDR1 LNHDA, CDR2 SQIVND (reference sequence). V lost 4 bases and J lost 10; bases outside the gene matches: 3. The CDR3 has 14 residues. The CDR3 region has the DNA TGTGCCAGTAGTACCGGGACAGGGGGATCACCCCTCCACTTT. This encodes CASSTGTGGSPLHF.

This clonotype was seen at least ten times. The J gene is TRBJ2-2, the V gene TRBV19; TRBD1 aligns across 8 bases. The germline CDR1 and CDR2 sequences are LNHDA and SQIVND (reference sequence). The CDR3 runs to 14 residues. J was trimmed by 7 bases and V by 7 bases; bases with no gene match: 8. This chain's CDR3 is CASTDRGGNGELFF. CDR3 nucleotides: TGTGCCAGTACCGACAGGGGAGGTAACGGGGAGCTGTTTTTT.

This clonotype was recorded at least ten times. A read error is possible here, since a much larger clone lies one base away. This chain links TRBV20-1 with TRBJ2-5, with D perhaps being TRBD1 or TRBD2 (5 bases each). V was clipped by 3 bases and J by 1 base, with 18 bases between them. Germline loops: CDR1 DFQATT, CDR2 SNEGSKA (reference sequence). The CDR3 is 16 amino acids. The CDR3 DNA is TGCAGTGCTAGGCCTTTGAGGGGCGCAGCCCAAGAGACCCAGTACTTC. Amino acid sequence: CSARPLRGAAQETQYF.

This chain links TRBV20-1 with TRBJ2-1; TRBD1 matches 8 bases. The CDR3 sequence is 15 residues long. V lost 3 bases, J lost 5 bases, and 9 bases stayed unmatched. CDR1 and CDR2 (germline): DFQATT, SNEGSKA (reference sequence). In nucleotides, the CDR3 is TGCAGTGCTAGCCCCGACAGGGGAGAGAACAATGAGCAGTTCTTC. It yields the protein CSASPDRGENNEQFF.

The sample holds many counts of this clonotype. CDR3 loop: CSVLPVGGPLTGELFF. CDR3 coding DNA: TGCAGCGTGCTCCCGGTGGGGGGTCCCCTAACCGGGGAGCTGTTTTTT. The chain couples TRBV29-1 to TRBJ2-2, with D maybe TRBD2 (6 bases). Deletions cut 6 bases from V and 5 bases from J, with 22 bases between. CDR1 and CDR2 from the germline V gene are SQVTM and ANQGSEA. The CDR3 has 16 residues.

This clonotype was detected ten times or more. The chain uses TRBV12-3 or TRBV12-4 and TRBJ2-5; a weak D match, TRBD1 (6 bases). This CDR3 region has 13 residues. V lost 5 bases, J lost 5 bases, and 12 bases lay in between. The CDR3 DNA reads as TGTGCCAGCAGTACAGGGAATTCGGAGACCCAGTACTTC. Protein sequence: CASSTGNSETQYF.

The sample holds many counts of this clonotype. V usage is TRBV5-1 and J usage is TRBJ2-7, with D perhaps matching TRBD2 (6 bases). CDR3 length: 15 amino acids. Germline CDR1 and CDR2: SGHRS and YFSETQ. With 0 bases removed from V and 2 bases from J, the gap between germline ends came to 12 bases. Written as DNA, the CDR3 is TGCGCCAGCAGCTTGGGTGGGGGGTCCGCCTACGAGCAGTACTTC. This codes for CASSLGGGSAYEQYF.

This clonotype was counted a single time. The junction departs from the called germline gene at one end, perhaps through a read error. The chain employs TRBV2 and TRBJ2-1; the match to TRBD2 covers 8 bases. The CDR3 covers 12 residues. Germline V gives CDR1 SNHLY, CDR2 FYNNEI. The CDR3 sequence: CAGSGGSFEQFF. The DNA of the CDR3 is TGTGCCGGCAGCGGGGGCTCCTTTGAGCAATTCTTC.

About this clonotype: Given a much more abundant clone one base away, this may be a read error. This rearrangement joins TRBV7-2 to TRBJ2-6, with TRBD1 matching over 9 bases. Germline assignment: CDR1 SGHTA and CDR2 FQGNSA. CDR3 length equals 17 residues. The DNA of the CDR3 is TGTGCCAGCAGAAAGGGGACAGGGATATCTGGGGCCAACCTCCTGACTTTC. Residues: CASRKGTGISGANLLTF.

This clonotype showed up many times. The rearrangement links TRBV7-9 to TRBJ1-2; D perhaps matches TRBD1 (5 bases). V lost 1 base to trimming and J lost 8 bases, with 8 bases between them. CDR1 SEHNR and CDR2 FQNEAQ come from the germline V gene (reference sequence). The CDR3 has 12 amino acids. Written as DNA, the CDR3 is TGTGCCAGCAGCTTAGAAGGGGAAGGCTACACCTTC. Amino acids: CASSLEGEGYTF.

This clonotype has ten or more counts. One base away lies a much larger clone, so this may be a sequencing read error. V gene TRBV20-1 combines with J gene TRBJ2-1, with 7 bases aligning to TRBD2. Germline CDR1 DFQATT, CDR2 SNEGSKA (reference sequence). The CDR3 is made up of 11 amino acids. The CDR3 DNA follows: TGCAGTGCTAGGGGAGGGAATGAGCAGTCCTTC. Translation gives CSARGGNEQSF.

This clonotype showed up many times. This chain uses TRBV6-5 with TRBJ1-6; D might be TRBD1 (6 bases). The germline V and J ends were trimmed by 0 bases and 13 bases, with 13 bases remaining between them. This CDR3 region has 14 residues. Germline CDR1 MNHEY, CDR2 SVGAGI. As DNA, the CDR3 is TGTGCCAGCAGTTACTCAGGGGGTCCAGATCCCCTCCACTTT. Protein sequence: CASSYSGGPDPLHF.

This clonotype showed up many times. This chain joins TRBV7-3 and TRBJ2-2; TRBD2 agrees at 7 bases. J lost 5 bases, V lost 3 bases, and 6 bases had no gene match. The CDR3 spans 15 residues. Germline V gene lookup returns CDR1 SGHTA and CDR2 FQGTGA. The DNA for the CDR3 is TGTGCCAGCAGCTTCTCGGGGGGATCTACCGGGGAGCTGTTTTTT. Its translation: CASSFSGGSTGELFF. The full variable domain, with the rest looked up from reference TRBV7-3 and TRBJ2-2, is GAGVSQTPSNKVTEKGKYVELRCDPISGHTALYWYRQSLGQGPEFLIYFQGTGAADDSGLPNDRFFAVRPEGSVSTLKIQRTERGDSAVYLCASSFSGGSTGELFFGEGSRLTVL.

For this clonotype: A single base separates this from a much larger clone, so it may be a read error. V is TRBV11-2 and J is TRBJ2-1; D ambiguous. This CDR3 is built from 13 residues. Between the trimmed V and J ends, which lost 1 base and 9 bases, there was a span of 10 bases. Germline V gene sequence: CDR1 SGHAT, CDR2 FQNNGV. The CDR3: CASSLVDGTEQFF. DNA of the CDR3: TGTGCCAGCAGCTTAGTTGATGGCACTGAGCAGTTCTTC. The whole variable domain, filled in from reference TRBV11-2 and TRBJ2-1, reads EAGVAQSPRYKIIEKRQSVAFWCNPISGHATLYWYQQILGQGPKLLIQFQNNGVVDDSQLPKDRFSAERLKGVDSTLKIQPAKLEDSAVYLCASSLVDGTEQFFGPGTRLTVL.

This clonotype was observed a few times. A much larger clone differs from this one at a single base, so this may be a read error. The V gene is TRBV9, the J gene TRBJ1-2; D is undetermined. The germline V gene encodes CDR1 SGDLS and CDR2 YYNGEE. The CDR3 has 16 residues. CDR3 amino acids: CASSVGSHGSLYAYTF. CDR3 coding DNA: TGTGCCAGCAGCGTAGGATCCCACGGCAGCCTCTATGCCTACACCTTC.

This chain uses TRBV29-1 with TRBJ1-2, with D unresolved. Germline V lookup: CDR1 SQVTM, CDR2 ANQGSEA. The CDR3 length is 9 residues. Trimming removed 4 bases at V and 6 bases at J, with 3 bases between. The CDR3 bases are TGCAGCGTTGGGGATGGCTACACCTTC. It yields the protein CSVGDGYTF.

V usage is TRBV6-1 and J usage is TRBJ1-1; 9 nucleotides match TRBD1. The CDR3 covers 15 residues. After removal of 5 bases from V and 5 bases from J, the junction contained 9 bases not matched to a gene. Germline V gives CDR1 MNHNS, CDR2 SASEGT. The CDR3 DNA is TGTGCCAGCAGTCCGAGGACAGGGGCGGGAACTGAAGCTTTCTTT. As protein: CASSPRTGAGTEAFF.

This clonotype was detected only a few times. The CDR3 DNA sequence: TGTGCCAGCAGTGACTCAAACAGGGGCACTGAAGCTTTCTTT. This sequence encodes CASSDSNRGTEAFF. The V gene is TRBV6-4, the J gene TRBJ1-1; 7 bases align to TRBD1. The V and J ends lost 0 bases and 4 bases, in that order; junction bases with no gene match: 2. Germline CDR1 reads MRHNA; CDR2 reads SNTAGT. The length of the CDR3 is 14 residues.

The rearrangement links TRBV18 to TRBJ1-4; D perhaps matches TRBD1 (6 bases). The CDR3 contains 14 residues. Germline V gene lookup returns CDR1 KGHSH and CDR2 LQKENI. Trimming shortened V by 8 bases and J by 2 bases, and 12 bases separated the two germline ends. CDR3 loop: CASALTGTNEKLFF. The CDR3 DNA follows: TGTGCCAGCGCCCTCACAGGGACTAATGAAAAACTGTTTTTT.